This T cell receptor (beta chain) was retrieved from a study of CD8 T cells in ankylosing spondylitis. Germline CDR1 LNHDA, CDR2 SQIVND (reference sequence). The CDR3 sequence is 14 residues long. V dropped 4 bases and J dropped 6; count of bases not matched to a gene: 5. Study-level points and caveats: A motif in TCR beta, a set of about eight highly homologous variants, appeared characteristic of ankylosing spondylitis blood. Researchers reportedly found disease-linked clones significantly enriched in matched ankylosing spondylitis synovial fluid.

TCRdb re-derived calls from the 5' RACE reads in MiXCR, one entry per CDR3 protein. The top ten hold roughly 59% of the sample, which has about 89,000 distinct CDR3 sequences, around 25% seen once. As concerns this clonotype: The antigen is not known.

The sequenced sample consisted of blood, either unsorted or a sorted T cell fraction (not recorded which). This receptor was taken from a male donor with ankylosing spondylitis or in good health (not recorded which). The V call is TRBV19, the J call TRBJ2-1; 8 bases line up with TRBD2. The CDR3 loop reads CASSTRSGGNEQFF. The CDR3 region has the DNA TGTGCCAGTAGTACAAGAAGCGGGGGCAATGAGCAGTTCTTC.